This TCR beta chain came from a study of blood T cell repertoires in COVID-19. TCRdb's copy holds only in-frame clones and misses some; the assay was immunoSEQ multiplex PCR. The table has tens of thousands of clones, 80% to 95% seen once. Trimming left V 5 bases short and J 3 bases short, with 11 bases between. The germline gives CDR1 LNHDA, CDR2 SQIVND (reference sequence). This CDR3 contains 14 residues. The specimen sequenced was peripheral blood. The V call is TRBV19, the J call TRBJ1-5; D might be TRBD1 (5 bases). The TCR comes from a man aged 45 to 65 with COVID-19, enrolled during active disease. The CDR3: CASSRGGSNQPQHF. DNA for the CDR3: TGTGCCAGTAGTCGGGGGGGGTCCAATCAGCCCCAGCATTTT.